A selection of T cell receptor beta chains follows, all from one sample in a study of technical replicates of blood from several donors. TCRdb's copy holds only in-frame clones and misses some; the assay was immunoSEQ multiplex PCR. The sample lists over 55,000 clones; around 97% were seen once. The sequenced material came from T cells isolated from PBMCs. These receptors all come from a human donor in good health. The CDR3 runs from the conserved cysteine through the conserved F or W. The order of the fields is J gene, clone size, V gene, CDR3 protein. Clone size is given for some rows only: seen once, a few or many times, or a class if the clone is expanded.

TRBJ2-3 | - | TRBV4-1 | CASSQDLAGLGSTDTQYF
TRBJ1-2 | once | TRBV6-5 | CASSGLTVFNYGYTF
TRBJ2-7 | - | TRBV28 | CASSLGVVFGNRAEQYF
TRBJ1-3 | once | TRBV19 | CASRPGTSGNTIYF
TRBJ2-1 | - | TRBV4-1 | CASSQEWRGWYNEQFF
TRBJ2-5 | - | TRBV6-1 | CASRDDSQETQYF
TRBJ2-7 | - | TRBV5-1 | CASAGAGTGGYEQYF
TRBJ1-2 | - | TRBV5-1 | CASSLGTGGIGIYGYTF
TRBJ2-7 | - | TRBV5-1 | CASSLAYEGTYEQYF
TRBJ1-6 | - | TRBV28 | CASSLVGPGLSPLHF
TRBJ2-5 | - | TRBV20-1 | CSGGRETQYF
TRBJ2-2 | - | TRBV4-2 | CASSQDRPRTTTGELFF
TRBJ2-2 | - | TRBV6-5 | CASRGGDVSTGELFF
TRBJ2-7 | - | TRBV10-2 | CASISGGSYEQYF
TRBJ2-7 | - | TRBV5-1 | CASSMDGSSYEQYF
TRBJ2-2 | - | TRBV4-2 | CASSDVGGQIRELFF
TRBJ2-5 | - | TRBV7-9 | CASSPPPGWEETQYF
TRBJ2-7 | - | TRBV19 | CASSVAGATSYEQYF
TRBJ2-3 | - | TRBV5-1 | CASSTASGSDTQYF
TRBJ1-2 | - | TRBV5-8 | CASSLRRGSNYGYTF
TRBJ1-2 | - | TRBV5-4 | CASSSTGFYGYTF
TRBJ2-2 | once | TRBV2 | CASSGQGHGELFF
TRBJ2-2 | - | TRBV28 | CASSLPGTGARLDTGELFF
TRBJ2-3 | - | TRBV11-2 | CASSLDWVRGGVHSTDTQYF
TRBJ2-7 | once | TRBV2 | CASSNTADGRGEQYF
TRBJ2-1 | - | TRBV27 | CASSLLNEQFF
TRBJ1-1 | - | TRBV27 | CASRLPGQGTEAFF
TRBJ2-7 | - | TRBV6-6 | CASSHGSYEQYF
TRBJ1-4 | - | TRBV6-4 | CATRPRELRGPVEKLFF
TRBJ2-7 | - | TRBV11-3 | CASNSARGSREQYF
TRBJ1-5 | - | TRBV11-2 | CASSREDQPQHF
TRBJ2-7 | - | TRBV9 | CASSVTGTGRYEQYF
TRBJ1-2 | - | TRBV6-6 | CASSYLKTGTGDGYTF
TRBJ2-1 | - | TRBV5-1 | CASSPLLPAGDHEQFF
TRBJ1-1 | once | TRBV19 | CASRDTNTEAFF
TRBJ2-3 | - | TRBV5-6 | CASSLAAGTGGIDTQYF
TRBJ1-1 | once | TRBV7-9 | CASSFRSSGQGMNTEAFF
TRBJ2-1 | - | TRBV25-1 | CASSGTSGGSYNEQFF
TRBJ2-1 | - | TRBV28 | CASSRDRDTFNEQFF
TRBJ1-6 | - | TRBV5-4 | CASSLNPGDSPLHF
TRBJ2-5 | - | TRBV11-3 | CASSLLAGGVGETQYF
TRBJ2-3 | - | TRBV7-9 | CAILRRELADTQYF
TRBJ1-1 | - | TRBV27 | CASSLRTARDTEAFF
TRBJ1-6 | - | TRBV6-1 | CASTKQGGPFSPLHF
TRBJ2-2 | - | TRBV27 | CASSSLAGGPTGELFF